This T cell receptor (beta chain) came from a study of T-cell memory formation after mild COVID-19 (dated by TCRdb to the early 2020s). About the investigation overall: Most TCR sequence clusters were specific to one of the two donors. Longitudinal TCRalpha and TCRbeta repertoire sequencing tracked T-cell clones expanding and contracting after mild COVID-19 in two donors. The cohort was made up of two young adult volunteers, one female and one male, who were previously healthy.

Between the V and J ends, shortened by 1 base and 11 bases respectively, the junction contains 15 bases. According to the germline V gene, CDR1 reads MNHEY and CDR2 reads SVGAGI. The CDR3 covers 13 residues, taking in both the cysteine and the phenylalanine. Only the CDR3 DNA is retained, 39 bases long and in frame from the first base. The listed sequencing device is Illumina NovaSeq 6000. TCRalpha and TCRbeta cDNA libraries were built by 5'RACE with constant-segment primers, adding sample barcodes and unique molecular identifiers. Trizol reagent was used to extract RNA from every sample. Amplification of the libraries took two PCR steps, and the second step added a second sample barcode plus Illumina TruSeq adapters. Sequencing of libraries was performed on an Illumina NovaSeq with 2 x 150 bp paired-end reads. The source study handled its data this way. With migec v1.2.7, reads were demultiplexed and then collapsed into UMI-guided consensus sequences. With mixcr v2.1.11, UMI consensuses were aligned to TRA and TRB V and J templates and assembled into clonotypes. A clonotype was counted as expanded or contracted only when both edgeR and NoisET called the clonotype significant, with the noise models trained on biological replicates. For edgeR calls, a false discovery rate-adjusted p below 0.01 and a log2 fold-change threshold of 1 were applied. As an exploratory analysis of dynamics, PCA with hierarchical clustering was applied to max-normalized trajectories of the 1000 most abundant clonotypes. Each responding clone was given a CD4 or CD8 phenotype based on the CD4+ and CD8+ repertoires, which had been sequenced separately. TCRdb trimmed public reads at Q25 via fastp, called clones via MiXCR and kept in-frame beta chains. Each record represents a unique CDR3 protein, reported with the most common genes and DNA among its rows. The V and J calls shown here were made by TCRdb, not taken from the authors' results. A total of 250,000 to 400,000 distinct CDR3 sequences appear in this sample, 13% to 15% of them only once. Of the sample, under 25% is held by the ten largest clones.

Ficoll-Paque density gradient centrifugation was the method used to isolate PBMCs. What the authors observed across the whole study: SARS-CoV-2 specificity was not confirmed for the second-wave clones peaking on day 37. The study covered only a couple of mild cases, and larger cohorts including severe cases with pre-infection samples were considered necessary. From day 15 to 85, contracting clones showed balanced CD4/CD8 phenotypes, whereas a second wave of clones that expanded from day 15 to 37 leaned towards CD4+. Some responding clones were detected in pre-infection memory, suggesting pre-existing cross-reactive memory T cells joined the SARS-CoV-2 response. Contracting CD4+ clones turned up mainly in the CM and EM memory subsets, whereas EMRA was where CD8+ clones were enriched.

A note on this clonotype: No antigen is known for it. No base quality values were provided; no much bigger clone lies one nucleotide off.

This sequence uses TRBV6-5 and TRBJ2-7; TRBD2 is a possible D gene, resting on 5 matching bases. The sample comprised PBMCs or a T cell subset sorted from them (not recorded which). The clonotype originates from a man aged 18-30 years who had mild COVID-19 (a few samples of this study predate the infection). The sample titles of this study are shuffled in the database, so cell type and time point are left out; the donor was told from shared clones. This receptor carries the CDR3 CASSYFGRQEEYF. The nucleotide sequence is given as TGTGCCAGCAGTTACTTTGGTCGCCAGGAGGAGTACTTC.